The rows below give T cell receptor beta chains drawn from one sample of a study of shared clonotypes between healthy human individuals. Using immunoSEQ multiplex PCR, the repertoire was profiled, and TCRdb retains in-frame clones only, with some absent. The sample yields approximately 740,000 clones, roughly 92% seen once. The specimen was naive CD8+ T cells sorted from blood. Source of these receptors: a man younger than 45 in good health. CDR3s include the opening cysteine and the closing phenylalanine or tryptophan. Each record gives: CDR3 length, J gene, D gene, clone size, V gene, CDR3 protein, CDR3 DNA. D genes are given only for firm matches. Size is stated for part of the rows, as once, few or many counts, or as a class when the clone is expanded.

len: 14
j_gene: TRBJ2-7
d_gene: TRBD1
abundance: NA
v_gene: TRBV27
CDR3aa: CASSSPGGPYEQYF
CDR3nt: TGTGCCAGCAGTTCCCCAGGGGGTCCCTACGAGCAGTACTTC

len: 13
j_gene: TRBJ1-2
d_gene: NA
abundance: NA
v_gene: TRBV9
CDR3aa: CASTTGRGYGYTF
CDR3nt: TGTGCCAGCACTACCGGGCGGGGATATGGCTACACCTTC

len: 16
j_gene: TRBJ2-1
d_gene: TRBD2
abundance: NA
v_gene: TRBV7-9
CDR3aa: CASSLRLAGEKNEQFF
CDR3nt: TGTGCCAGCAGCTTACGACTAGCGGGAGAGAAGAATGAGCAGTTCTTC

len: 15
j_gene: TRBJ1-2
d_gene: NA
abundance: NA
v_gene: TRBV23-1
CDR3aa: CASSQSGGTSYGYTF
CDR3nt: TGCGCCAGCAGTCAATCAGGAGGGACCAGCTATGGCTACACCTTC

len: 14
j_gene: TRBJ2-7
d_gene: NA
abundance: once
v_gene: TRBV5-4
CDR3aa: CASSPGQGAYEQYF
CDR3nt: TGTGCCAGCAGCCCCGGCCAAGGGGCCTACGAGCAGTACTTC

len: 17
j_gene: TRBJ2-7
d_gene: NA
abundance: NA
v_gene: TRBV9
CDR3aa: CASSHPTGEQHSYEQYF
CDR3nt: TGTGCCAGCAGTCATCCAACGGGGGAACAGCACTCCTACGAGCAGTACTTC

len: 9
j_gene: TRBJ1-2
d_gene: NA
abundance: NA
v_gene: TRBV20-1
CDR3aa: CSAREYGYF
CDR3nt: TGCAGTGCTAGAGAGTATGGGTACTTC

len: 14
j_gene: TRBJ1-1
d_gene: NA
abundance: NA
v_gene: TRBV28
CDR3aa: CASSWLTTNTEAFF
CDR3nt: TGTGCCAGCAGTTGGCTCACGACGAACACTGAAGCTTTCTTT

len: 13
j_gene: TRBJ2-1
d_gene: NA
abundance: NA
v_gene: TRBV28
CDR3aa: CASSLSRPGEQFF
CDR3nt: TGTGCCAGCAGTTTATCCCGTCCGGGGGAGCAGTTCTTC

len: 13
j_gene: TRBJ1-5
d_gene: NA
abundance: NA
v_gene: TRBV5-1
CDR3aa: CASSLAADQPQHF
CDR3nt: TGCGCCAGCAGCTTGGCAGCGGATCAGCCCCAGCATTTT

len: 15
j_gene: TRBJ2-7
d_gene: TRBD2
abundance: NA
v_gene: TRBV11-2
CDR3aa: CASNPRASGSYEQYF
CDR3nt: TGTGCCAGCAACCCCCGGGCTAGCGGCTCCTACGAGCAGTACTTC

len: 16
j_gene: TRBJ1-1
d_gene: NA
abundance: NA
v_gene: TRBV2
CDR3aa: CASRLLIATTNTEAFF
CDR3nt: TGTGCCAGCAGACTTCTTATAGCGACAACCAACACTGAAGCTTTCTTT

len: 15
j_gene: TRBJ1-5
d_gene: TRBD1
abundance: NA
v_gene: TRBV7-2
CDR3aa: CASSPDRGRLQPQHF
CDR3nt: TGTGCCAGCAGTCCAGACAGGGGGCGTCTTCAGCCCCAGCATTTT

len: 16
j_gene: TRBJ1-3
d_gene: NA
abundance: NA
v_gene: TRBV28
CDR3aa: CASKEDALFSGNTIYF
CDR3nt: TGTGCCAGCAAGGAGGACGCATTGTTCTCTGGAAACACCATATATTTT

len: 14
j_gene: TRBJ2-1
d_gene: TRBD2
abundance: NA
v_gene: TRBV5-1
CDR3aa: CASSPASGSYEQFF
CDR3nt: TGCGCCAGCAGCCCGGCTAGCGGGAGCTATGAGCAGTTCTTC

len: 17
j_gene: TRBJ2-3
d_gene: TRBD1
abundance: NA
v_gene: TRBV4-3
CDR3aa: CASSHLRQGAHGDTQYF
CDR3nt: TGCGCCAGCAGCCATCTCCGACAGGGAGCTCATGGAGATACGCAGTATTTT

len: 17
j_gene: TRBJ2-5
d_gene: TRBD2
abundance: NA
v_gene: TRBV11-2
CDR3aa: CASSLDIVAGSRETQYF
CDR3nt: TGTGCCAGCAGCTTAGATATAGTAGCGGGATCGAGGGAGACCCAGTACTTC

len: 16
j_gene: TRBJ2-1
d_gene: TRBD1
abundance: NA
v_gene: TRBV5-1
CDR3aa: CASRPPVTGLYNEQFF
CDR3nt: TGCGCCAGCCGACCTCCGGTGACAGGGCTCTACAATGAGCAGTTCTTC

len: 16
j_gene: TRBJ2-7
d_gene: TRBD2
abundance: NA
v_gene: TRBV7-2
CDR3aa: CASSSGLAGEKKEQYF
CDR3nt: TGTGCCAGCAGCAGCGGACTAGCGGGAGAGAAAAAGGAGCAGTACTTC

len: 18
j_gene: TRBJ1-5
d_gene: NA
abundance: NA
v_gene: TRBV27
CDR3aa: CASSPTIAGAHSNQPQHF
CDR3nt: TGTGCCAGCAGTCCTACTATCGCCGGGGCCCATAGCAATCAGCCCCAGCATTTT

len: 14
j_gene: TRBJ2-1
d_gene: NA
abundance: NA
v_gene: TRBV9
CDR3aa: CASSVATRGNEQFF
CDR3nt: TGTGCCAGCAGCGTAGCTACGAGGGGCAATGAGCAGTTCTTC

len: 15
j_gene: TRBJ2-2
d_gene: NA
abundance: NA
v_gene: TRBV28
CDR3aa: CASSLWRGFTGELFF
CDR3nt: TGTGCCAGCAGTTTATGGCGGGGTTTCACCGGGGAGCTGTTTTTT

len: 16
j_gene: TRBJ2-2
d_gene: TRBD2
abundance: NA
v_gene: TRBV19
CDR3aa: CASSMPGGRNTGELFF
CDR3nt: TGTGCCAGTAGTATGCCCGGCGGGAGGAACACCGGGGAGCTGTTTTTT

len: 13
j_gene: TRBJ1-3
d_gene: NA
abundance: NA
v_gene: TRBV27
CDR3aa: CASSLSTGNTIYF
CDR3nt: TGTGCCAGCAGTTTATCTACCGGAAACACCATATATTTT

len: 15
j_gene: TRBJ1-5
d_gene: TRBD1
abundance: NA
v_gene: TRBV9
CDR3aa: CASSSSGTAYQPQHF
CDR3nt: TGTGCCAGCAGCTCTTCCGGGACAGCATATCAGCCCCAGCATTTT

len: 12
j_gene: TRBJ1-4
d_gene: NA
abundance: few
v_gene: TRBV27
CDR3aa: CASSLGGEKLFF
CDR3nt: TGTGCCAGCAGTTTAGGAGGTGAAAAACTGTTTTTT

len: 18
j_gene: TRBJ2-6
d_gene: NA
abundance: NA
v_gene: TRBV18
CDR3aa: CASSPNRGRDSGANVLTF
CDR3nt: TGTGCCAGCTCTCCAAACAGAGGCCGGGACTCTGGGGCCAACGTCCTGACTTTC

len: 13
j_gene: TRBJ2-2
d_gene: NA
abundance: NA
v_gene: TRBV9
CDR3aa: CASSAGGTGELFF
CDR3nt: TGTGCCAGCAGCGCGGGTGGGACCGGGGAGCTGTTTTTT

len: 13
j_gene: TRBJ2-7
d_gene: NA
abundance: NA
v_gene: TRBV14
CDR3aa: CASSPGVNYEQYF
CDR3nt: TGTGCCAGCAGCCCCGGTGTGAACTACGAGCAGTACTTC

len: 16
j_gene: TRBJ1-4
d_gene: TRBD1
abundance: NA
v_gene: TRBV7-9
CDR3aa: CASSHPTGTGGEKLFF
CDR3nt: TGTGCCAGCAGCCATCCTACCGGGACAGGCGGTGAAAAACTGTTTTTT

len: 17
j_gene: TRBJ2-3
d_gene: TRBD2
abundance: NA
v_gene: TRBV2
CDR3aa: CASSDPSGRASTDTQYF
CDR3nt: TGTGCCAGCAGTGATCCTAGCGGGAGAGCCAGCACAGATACGCAGTATTTT

len: 15
j_gene: TRBJ2-2
d_gene: TRBD1
abundance: NA
v_gene: TRBV18
CDR3aa: CASSLADRVSGELFF
CDR3nt: TGTGCCAGCTCACTCGCGGACAGGGTGTCCGGGGAGCTGTTTTTT

len: 15
j_gene: TRBJ2-3
d_gene: NA
abundance: NA
v_gene: TRBV7-8
CDR3aa: CASSLQGGSTDTQYF
CDR3nt: TGTGCCAGCAGCTTACAAGGGGGGAGCACAGATACGCAGTATTTT

len: 15
j_gene: TRBJ1-5
d_gene: NA
abundance: few
v_gene: TRBV6-1
CDR3aa: CASSDLQGNNQPQHF
CDR3nt: TGTGCCAGCAGTGATCTTCAGGGTAACAATCAGCCCCAGCATTTT

len: 14
j_gene: TRBJ2-5
d_gene: NA
abundance: NA
v_gene: TRBV7-3
CDR3aa: CASSLTGAGETQYF
CDR3nt: TGTGCCAGCAGCTTAACAGGGGCGGGGGAGACCCAGTACTTC

len: 14
j_gene: TRBJ2-1
d_gene: NA
abundance: NA
v_gene: TRBV28
CDR3aa: CASSYDLTGNEQFF
CDR3nt: TGTGCCAGCAGTTACGATCTCACAGGGAATGAGCAGTTCTTC

len: 16
j_gene: TRBJ2-2
d_gene: TRBD2
abundance: NA
v_gene: TRBV4-1
CDR3aa: CASSLHRGLEAGELFF
CDR3nt: TGCGCCAGCAGCCTCCACCGGGGACTAGAGGCCGGGGAGCTGTTTTTT

len: 13
j_gene: TRBJ1-2
d_gene: NA
abundance: once
v_gene: TRBV6-1
CDR3aa: CASSTGGTYGYTF
CDR3nt: TGTGCCAGCAGTACGGGGGGGACCTATGGCTACACCTTC

len: 17
j_gene: TRBJ2-7
d_gene: NA
abundance: once
v_gene: TRBV27
CDR3aa: CASSYVLTEGPESEQYF
CDR3nt: TGTGCCAGCAGTTACGTTTTGACGGAGGGGCCCGAATCCGAGCAGTACTTC

len: 16
j_gene: TRBJ2-1
d_gene: NA
abundance: NA
v_gene: TRBV6-5
CDR3aa: CASSYNSGDAYNEQFF
CDR3nt: TGTGCCAGCAGTTACAACTCAGGTGATGCCTACAATGAGCAGTTCTTC

len: 14
j_gene: TRBJ2-7
d_gene: TRBD1
abundance: NA
v_gene: TRBV7-6
CDR3aa: CASSLFGQGEEQYF
CDR3nt: TGTGCCAGCAGCTTATTCGGACAGGGGGAAGAGCAGTACTTC

len: 12
j_gene: TRBJ2-7
d_gene: NA
abundance: NA
v_gene: TRBV29-1
CDR3aa: CSVVLQGWEQYF
CDR3nt: TGCAGCGTCGTTTTACAGGGATGGGAGCAGTACTTC

len: 13
j_gene: TRBJ1-4
d_gene: NA
abundance: NA
v_gene: TRBV6-6
CDR3aa: CASSPATNEKLFF
CDR3nt: TGTGCCAGCAGTCCGGCGACTAATGAAAAACTGTTTTTT

len: 14
j_gene: TRBJ2-3
d_gene: NA
abundance: NA
v_gene: TRBV7-8
CDR3aa: CASSLGYPTDTQYF
CDR3nt: TGTGCCAGCAGCTTAGGATACCCGACAGATACGCAGTATTTT

len: 11
j_gene: TRBJ2-1
d_gene: NA
abundance: NA
v_gene: TRBV27
CDR3aa: CASSNYNEQFF
CDR3nt: TGTGCCAGCAGCAACTACAATGAGCAGTTCTTC

len: 19
j_gene: TRBJ2-7
d_gene: TRBD2
abundance: NA
v_gene: TRBV15
CDR3aa: CATSRGGLAGEAPFDEQYF
CDR3nt: TGTGCCACCAGCAGAGGAGGGCTAGCGGGAGAGGCCCCCTTCGACGAGCAGTACTTC

len: 12
j_gene: TRBJ2-2
d_gene: NA
abundance: NA
v_gene: TRBV19
CDR3aa: CASQTPVGELFF
CDR3nt: TGTGCCAGCCAAACTCCAGTCGGGGAGCTGTTTTTT